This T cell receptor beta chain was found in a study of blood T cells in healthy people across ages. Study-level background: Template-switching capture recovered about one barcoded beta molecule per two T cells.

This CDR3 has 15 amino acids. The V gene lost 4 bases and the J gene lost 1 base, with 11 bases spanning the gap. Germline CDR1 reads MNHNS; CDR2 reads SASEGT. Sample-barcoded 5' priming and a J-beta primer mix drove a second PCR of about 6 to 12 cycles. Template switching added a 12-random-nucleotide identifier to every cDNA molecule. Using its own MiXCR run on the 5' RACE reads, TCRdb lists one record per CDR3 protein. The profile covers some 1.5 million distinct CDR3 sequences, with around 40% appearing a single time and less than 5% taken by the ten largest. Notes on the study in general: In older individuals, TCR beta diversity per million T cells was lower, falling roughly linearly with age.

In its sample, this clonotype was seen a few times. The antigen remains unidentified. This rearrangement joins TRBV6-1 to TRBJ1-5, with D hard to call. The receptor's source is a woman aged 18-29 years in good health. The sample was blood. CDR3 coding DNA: TGTGCCAGCAGTGTATGGGGTGGGAGCAATCAGCCCCAGCATTTT. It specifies CASSVWGGSNQPQHF.